This T cell receptor beta chain was retrieved from a study of cytomegalovirus exposure and HLA in healthy donors. The study ran its PCR with 60 Vbeta and 13 Jbeta primers. Clones were sequenced by immunoSEQ multiplex PCR, and TCRdb holds only the in-frame ones, with some missing. The sample includes 80,000 or so clones, approximately 62% of them seen just once. Findings of the study overall: Reportedly, diagnosis of cytomegalovirus status by the classifier showed high specificity and sensitivity. In a later analysis, V- and J-gene trimming of beta chains associated with a DCLRE1C missense variant, replicated independently.

This clone was observed a few times. Antigen: not known. V lost 2 bases, J lost 4 bases, and 10 bases lay in between. In germline, CDR1 is SGHRS, CDR2 YFSETQ. The CDR3 covers 14 residues. The sample consisted of PBMCs. This chain uses TRBV5-1 with TRBJ2-1; possible D gene TRBD1, 6 bases. The clonotype comes from a male donor in good health and CMV-seropositive. The CDR3 is CASSFTGTYNEQFF. Here the CDR3 DNA reads TGCGCCAGCAGCTTCACAGGGACATACAATGAGCAGTTCTTC.